Below, one TCR beta chain is given with its context. Its specificity is not known. CDR1 and CDR2 from the germline V gene are SQVTM and ANQGSEA. This CDR3 has 13 residues. V was trimmed by 7 bases and J by 5 bases, leaving 17 bases between them. Into CD45RA+ naive and CD45RA-negative memory subsets, the CD4+ cells were split. Data came from immunoSEQ multiplex PCR; TCRdb stores just in-frame clones and leaves some out. The sample consists of about 2.3 million clones, approximately 90% of them appearing once. The data are from a study of shared clonotypes between healthy human individuals. Overall study results and limits: Generation probability values for non-shared clonotypes were lower than those for clonotypes shared by all four donors. What naive subsets generally showed was a larger estimated richness than memory subsets showed. Shared clonotypes: 4.5% to 5% naive CD4, under 4% naive CD8, 2% to 2.5% memory CD4, 0.4% memory CD8.

The chain combines TRBV29-1 with TRBJ2-5; D not resolved. The sequencing sample was made of naive CD4+ T cells from PBMCs. Subset given: CD45RA+ positively selected. This receptor was taken from a man between 18 and 29 years old in good health. Some clones in this sample may be carry-over from other donors' samples. The CDR3 is CSAGTKMWETQYF. CDR3 in DNA: TGCAGCGCCGGAACAAAAATGTGGGAGACCCAGTACTTC.